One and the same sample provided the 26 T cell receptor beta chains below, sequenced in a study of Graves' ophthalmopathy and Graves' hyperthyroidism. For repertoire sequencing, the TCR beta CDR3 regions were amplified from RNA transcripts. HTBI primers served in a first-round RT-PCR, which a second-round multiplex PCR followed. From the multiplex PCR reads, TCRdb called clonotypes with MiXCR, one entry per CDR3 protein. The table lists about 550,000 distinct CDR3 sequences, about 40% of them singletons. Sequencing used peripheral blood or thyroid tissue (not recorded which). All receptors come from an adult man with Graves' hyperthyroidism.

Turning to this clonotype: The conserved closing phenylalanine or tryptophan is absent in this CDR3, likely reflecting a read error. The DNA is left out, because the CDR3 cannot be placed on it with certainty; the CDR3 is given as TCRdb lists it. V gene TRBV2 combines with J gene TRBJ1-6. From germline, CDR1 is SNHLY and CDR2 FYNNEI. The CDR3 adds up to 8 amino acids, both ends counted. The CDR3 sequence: CASAGRDV.

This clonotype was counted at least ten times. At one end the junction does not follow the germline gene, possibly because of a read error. In DNA, the CDR3 is TGTGCCAGTAGTGTAACTGGGACAGCTGGGGCCAACGTCCTGATTTTC. Translating it yields CASSVTGTAGANVLIF. V usage is TRBV19 and J usage is TRBJ2-6; 7 bases map to TRBD1. This CDR3 comprises 16 residues. Germline V CDR1 and CDR2: LNHDA, SQIVND (reference sequence).

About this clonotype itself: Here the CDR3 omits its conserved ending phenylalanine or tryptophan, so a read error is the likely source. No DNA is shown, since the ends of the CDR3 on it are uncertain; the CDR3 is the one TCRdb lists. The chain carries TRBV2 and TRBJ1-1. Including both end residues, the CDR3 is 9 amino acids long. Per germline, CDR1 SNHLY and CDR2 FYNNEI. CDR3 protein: CASSEAEAG.

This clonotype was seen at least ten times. The CDR3 protein is CSVVETDRSYTF. The CDR3, as DNA: TGCAGCGTTGTAGAGACAGACAGGAGCTACACCTTC. The V call is TRBV29-1, the J call TRBJ1-2; D perhaps matches TRBD1 (6 bases). V lost 4 bases to trimming and J lost 9 bases, with 15 bases between them. Germline V gene lookup returns CDR1 SQVTM and CDR2 ANQGSEA. This CDR3 comprises 12 residues.

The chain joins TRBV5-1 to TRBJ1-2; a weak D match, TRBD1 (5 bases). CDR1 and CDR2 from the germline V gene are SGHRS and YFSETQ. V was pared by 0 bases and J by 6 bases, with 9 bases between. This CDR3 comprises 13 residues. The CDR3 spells CASSLGQRDGYTF. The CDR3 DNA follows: TGCGCCAGCAGCTTGGGACAGAGGGATGGCTACACCTTC.

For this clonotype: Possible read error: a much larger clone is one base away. In DNA form, the CDR3 reads TGTGCCAGCAGCTTCCTTTACAGCTCTGACTCATACTATGGCTACACCTTC. Translation gives CASSFLYSSDSYYGYTF. This chain links TRBV9 with TRBJ1-2; the D is unclear. Trimming took off 4 bases at V and 3 bases at J, with 22 bases between the two ends. Per the germline V gene, CDR1 is SGDLS and CDR2 is YYNGEE. The length of the CDR3 is 17 residues.

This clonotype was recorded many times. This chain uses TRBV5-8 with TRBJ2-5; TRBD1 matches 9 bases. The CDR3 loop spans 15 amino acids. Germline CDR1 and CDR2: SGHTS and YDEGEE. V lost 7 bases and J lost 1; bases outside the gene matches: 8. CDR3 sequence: CASASGTGSQETQYF. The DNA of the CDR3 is TGTGCCAGCGCTTCCGGGACAGGGTCCCAAGAGACCCAGTACTTC.

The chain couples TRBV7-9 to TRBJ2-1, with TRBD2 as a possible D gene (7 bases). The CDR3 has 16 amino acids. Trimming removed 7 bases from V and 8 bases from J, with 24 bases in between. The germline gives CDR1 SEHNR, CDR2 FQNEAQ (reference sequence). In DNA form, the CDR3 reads TGTGCCAGCACCGCCGGCCCGGGGGGCCAGGGCCATGAGCAGTTCTTC. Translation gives CASTAGPGGQGHEQFF.

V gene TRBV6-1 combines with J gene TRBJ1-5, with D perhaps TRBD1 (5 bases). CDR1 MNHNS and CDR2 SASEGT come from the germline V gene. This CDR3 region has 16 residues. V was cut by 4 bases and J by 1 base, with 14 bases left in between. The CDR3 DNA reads TGTGCCAGCAGTGTGGGGGTGGGGACCAGCAATCAGCCCCAGCATTTT. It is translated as CASSVGVGTSNQPQHF.

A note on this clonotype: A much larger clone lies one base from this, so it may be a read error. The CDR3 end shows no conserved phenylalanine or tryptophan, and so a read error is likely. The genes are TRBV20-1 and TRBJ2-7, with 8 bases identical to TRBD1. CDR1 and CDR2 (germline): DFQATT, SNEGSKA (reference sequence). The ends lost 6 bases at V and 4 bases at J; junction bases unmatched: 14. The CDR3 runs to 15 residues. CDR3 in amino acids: CSALDRVGAPYEQYI. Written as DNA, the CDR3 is TGCAGTGCCCTGGACAGGGTTGGGGCTCCGTACGAGCAGTACATC.

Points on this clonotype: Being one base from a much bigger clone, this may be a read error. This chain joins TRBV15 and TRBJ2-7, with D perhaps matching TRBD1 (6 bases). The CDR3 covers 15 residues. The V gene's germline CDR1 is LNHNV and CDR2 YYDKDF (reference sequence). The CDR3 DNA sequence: TGTGCCACCGGCAGGGGAAATGATGCAGCCTACGAGCAGTACTTC. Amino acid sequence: CATGRGNDAAYEQYF.

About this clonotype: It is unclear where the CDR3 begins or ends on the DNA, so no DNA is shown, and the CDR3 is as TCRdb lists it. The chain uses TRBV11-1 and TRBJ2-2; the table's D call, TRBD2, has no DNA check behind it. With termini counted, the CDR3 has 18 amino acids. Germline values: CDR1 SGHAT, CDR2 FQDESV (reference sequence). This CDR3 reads CASSLARGEQYFGPELFF.

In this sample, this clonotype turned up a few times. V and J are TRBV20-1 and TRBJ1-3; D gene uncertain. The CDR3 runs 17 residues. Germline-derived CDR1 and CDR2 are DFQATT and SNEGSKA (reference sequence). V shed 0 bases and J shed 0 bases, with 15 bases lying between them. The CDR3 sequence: CSARDLRGAPSGNTIYF. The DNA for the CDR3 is TGCAGTGCTAGAGATCTTCGGGGAGCTCCCTCTGGAAACACCATATATTTT.

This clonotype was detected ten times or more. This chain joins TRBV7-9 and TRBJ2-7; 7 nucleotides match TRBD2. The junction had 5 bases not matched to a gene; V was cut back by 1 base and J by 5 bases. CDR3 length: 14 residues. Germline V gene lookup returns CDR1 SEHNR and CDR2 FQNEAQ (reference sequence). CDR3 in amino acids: CASSLGAGRDEQYF. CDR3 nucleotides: TGTGCCAGCAGCTTAGGCGCAGGGAGGGACGAGCAGTACTTC.

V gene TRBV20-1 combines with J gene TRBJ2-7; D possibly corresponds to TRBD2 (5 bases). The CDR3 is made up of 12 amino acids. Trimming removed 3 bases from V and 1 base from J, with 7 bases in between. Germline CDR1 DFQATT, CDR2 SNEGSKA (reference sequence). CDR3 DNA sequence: TGCAGTGCTAGCGGGAAATCCTACGAGCAGTACTTC. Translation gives CSASGKSYEQYF.

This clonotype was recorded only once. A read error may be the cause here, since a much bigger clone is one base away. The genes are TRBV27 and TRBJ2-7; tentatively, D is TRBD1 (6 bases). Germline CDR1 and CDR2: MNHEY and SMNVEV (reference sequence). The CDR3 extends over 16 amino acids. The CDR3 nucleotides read TGTACCAGCAGTTTCGGGATCAGGGGTCGCACCTACGAGCAGTACTTC. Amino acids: CTSSFGIRGRTYEQYF.

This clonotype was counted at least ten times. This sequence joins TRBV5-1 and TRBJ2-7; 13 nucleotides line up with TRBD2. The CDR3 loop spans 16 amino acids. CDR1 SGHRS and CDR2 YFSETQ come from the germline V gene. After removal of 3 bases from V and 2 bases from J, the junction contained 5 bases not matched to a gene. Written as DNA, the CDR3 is TGCGCCAGCAGCTCATGGACTAGCGGGGGCACCTACGAGCAGTACTTC. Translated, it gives CASSSWTSGGTYEQYF. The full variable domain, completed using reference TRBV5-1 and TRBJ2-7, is KAGVTQTPRYLIKTRGQQVTLSCSPISGHRSVSWYQQTPGQGLQFLFEYFSETQRNKGNFPGRFSGRQFSNSRSEMNVSTLELGDSALYLCASSSWTSGGTYEQYFGPGTRLTVT.

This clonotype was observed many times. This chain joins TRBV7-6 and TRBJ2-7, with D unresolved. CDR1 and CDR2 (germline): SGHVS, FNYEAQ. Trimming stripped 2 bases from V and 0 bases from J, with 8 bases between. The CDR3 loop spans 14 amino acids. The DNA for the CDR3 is TGTGCCAGCAGCTTACAGGAGTCCTCCTACGAGCAGTACTTC. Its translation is CASSLQESSYEQYF.

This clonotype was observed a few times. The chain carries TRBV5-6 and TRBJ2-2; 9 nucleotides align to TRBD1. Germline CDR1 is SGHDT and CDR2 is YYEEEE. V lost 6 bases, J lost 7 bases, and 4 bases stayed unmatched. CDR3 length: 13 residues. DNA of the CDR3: TGTGCCAGCAACACAGGGGGCATCGGGGAGCTGTTTTTT. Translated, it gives CASNTGGIGELFF.

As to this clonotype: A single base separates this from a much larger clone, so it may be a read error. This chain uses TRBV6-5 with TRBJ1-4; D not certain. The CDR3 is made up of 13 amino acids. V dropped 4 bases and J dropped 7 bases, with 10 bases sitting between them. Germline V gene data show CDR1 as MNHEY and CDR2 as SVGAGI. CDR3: CASSWEESEKLFF. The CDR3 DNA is TGTGCCAGCAGTTGGGAGGAAAGTGAAAAACTGTTTTTT.

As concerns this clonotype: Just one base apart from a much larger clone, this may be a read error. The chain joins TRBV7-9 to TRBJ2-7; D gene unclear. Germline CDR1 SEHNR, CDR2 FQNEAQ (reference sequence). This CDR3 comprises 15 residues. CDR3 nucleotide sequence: TGCGCCAGCAGCTTGGAAGGGTCGCCCTTGTACGAGCAGTACTTC. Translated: CASSLEGSPLYEQYF.

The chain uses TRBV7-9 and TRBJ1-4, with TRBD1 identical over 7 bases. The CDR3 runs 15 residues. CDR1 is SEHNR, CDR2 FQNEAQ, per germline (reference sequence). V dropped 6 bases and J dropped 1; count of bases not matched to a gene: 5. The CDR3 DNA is TGTGCCAGCAGTGGCCGACAGGGAACTAATGAAAAACTGTTTTTT. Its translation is CASSGRQGTNEKLFF.

The CDR3 DNA sequence: TGTGCCAGCAGCCAAGTGGGACTAAAATACGAGCAGTACTTC. Protein product: CASSQVGLKYEQYF. V is TRBV7-3 and J is TRBJ2-7; TRBD2 matches at 7 bases. Germline CDR1 is SGHTA and CDR2 is FQGTGA. This CDR3 region has 14 residues. Losses at the gene ends were 5 bases for V and 4 bases for J; bases not matched to a gene: 8.

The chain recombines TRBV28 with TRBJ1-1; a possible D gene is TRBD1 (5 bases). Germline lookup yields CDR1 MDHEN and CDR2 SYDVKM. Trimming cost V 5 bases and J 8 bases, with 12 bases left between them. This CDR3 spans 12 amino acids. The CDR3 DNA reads TGTGCCAGCAGTGGAAGGGGTCCGGAAGCTTTCTTT. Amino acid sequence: CASSGRGPEAFF.

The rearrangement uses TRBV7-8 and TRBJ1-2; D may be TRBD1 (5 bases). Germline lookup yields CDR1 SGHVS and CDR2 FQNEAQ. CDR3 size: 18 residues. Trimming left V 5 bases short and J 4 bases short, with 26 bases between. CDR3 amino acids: CASSIPGRGPAPSYGYTF. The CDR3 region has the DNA TGTGCCAGCAGCATCCCGGGGAGGGGCCCCGCCCCGAGCTATGGCTACACCTTC.

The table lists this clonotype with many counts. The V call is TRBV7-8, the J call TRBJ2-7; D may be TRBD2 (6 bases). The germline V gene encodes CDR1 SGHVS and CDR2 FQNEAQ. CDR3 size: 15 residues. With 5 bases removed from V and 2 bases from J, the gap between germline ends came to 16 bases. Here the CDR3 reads CASSPPGLPAYEQYF. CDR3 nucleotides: TGTGCCAGCAGCCCCCCGGGACTCCCTGCCTACGAGCAGTACTTC.